Each of the 27 T cell receptor beta chains below was sequenced from the same sample in a study of T cell responses to AZD1222 COVID-19 vaccine. Clones were sequenced by immunoSEQ multiplex PCR, and TCRdb holds only the in-frame ones, with some missing. The table records approximately 94,000 clones, around 87% of them present only once. Specimen: peripheral blood, collected on day 0 of AZD1222 vaccination. These receptors came from an adult in good health.

As DNA, the CDR3 is TGTGCCAGCCAACAGGGAACGGGCCAGCCCCAGCATTTT. This gives the protein CASQQGTGQPQHF. The V call is TRBV2, the J call TRBJ1-5; D might be TRBD1 (6 bases). This CDR3 is 13 amino acids long. Germline CDR1 reads SNHLY; CDR2 reads FYNNEI. Deletions cut 8 bases from V and 7 bases from J, with 15 bases between.

The rearrangement links TRBV5-1 to TRBJ1-3, with D maybe TRBD1 (6 bases). The V end was cut by 0 bases, the J end by 2 bases, with 6 bases between. Germline CDR1 is SGHRS and CDR2 is YFSETQ. The length of the CDR3 is 14 residues. The CDR3 protein is CASSLDRAGNTIYF. The CDR3 bases are TGCGCCAGCAGCTTGGACAGGGCTGGAAACACCATATATTTT. Combining the CDR3 with reference TRBV5-1 and TRBJ1-3 gives the whole variable domain KAGVTQTPRYLIKTRGQQVTLSCSPISGHRSVSWYQQTPGQGLQFLFEYFSETQRNKGNFPGRFSGRQFSNSRSEMNVSTLELGDSALYLCASSLDRAGNTIYFGEGSWLTVV.

The CDR3 DNA is TGCGCCAGCAGCGGTCTAGCGGGAGCGCGGGATACGCAGTATTTT. Translating it yields CASSGLAGARDTQYF. The V and J genes are TRBV5-1 and TRBJ2-3; 10 bases agree with TRBD2. With 4 bases clipped from V and 6 bases from J, the junction kept 8 bases outside the gene matches. Germline V lookup: CDR1 SGHRS, CDR2 YFSETQ. The CDR3 totals 15 residues.

The rearrangement uses TRBV7-2 and TRBJ2-7; TRBD2 might be the D (6 bases). Germline V gene lookup returns CDR1 SGHTA and CDR2 FQGNSA. The length of the CDR3 is 14 residues. V lost 5 bases to trimming and J lost 2 bases, with 13 bases between them. The CDR3 DNA follows: TGTGCCAGCAGCCCGCGGAGGGATACCTACGAGCAGTACTTC. It yields the protein CASSPRRDTYEQYF.

This clone has more than one count but fewer than ten. V is TRBV3-1 (or the pseudogene TRBV3-2) and J is TRBJ2-2, with D hard to call. In germline, CDR1 is LGHDT, CDR2 YNNKEL (reference sequence). Trimming left V 0 bases short and J 7 bases short, with 12 bases between. CDR3 length equals 15 residues. CDR3 protein: CASSQERSPVGELFF. The CDR3 nucleotides read TGTGCCAGCAGCCAAGAGAGGAGTCCGGTCGGGGAGCTGTTTTTT.

Written as DNA, the CDR3 is TGCGCCAGCAGCGTGGAAGGGGCACAGCCCCAGCATTTT. Translation gives CASSVEGAQPQHF. The chain links TRBV5-1 to TRBJ1-5, with TRBD1 as a possible D gene (5 bases). In germline, CDR1 is SGHRS, CDR2 YFSETQ. Trimming removed 4 bases at V and 7 bases at J, with 12 bases between. CDR3 length equals 13 residues.

This clone came up once. This sequence joins TRBV7-3 and TRBJ1-6; 7 positions match TRBD1. CDR3 length: 15 amino acids. V lost 4 bases to trimming and J lost 6 bases; unmatched junction nucleotides: 6. Germline V gene data show CDR1 as SGHTA and CDR2 as FQGTGA. CDR3 coding DNA: TGTGCCAGCAGCTCTGGACAGGTCCCTAATTCACCCCTCCACTTT. Protein: CASSSGQVPNSPLHF.

The V call is TRBV6-5, the J call TRBJ1-2; possible D gene TRBD1, 5 bases. Germline assignment: CDR1 MNHEY and CDR2 SVGAGI. This CDR3 spans 12 amino acids. The V end was cut by 4 bases, the J end by 7 bases, with 10 bases between. As DNA, the CDR3 is TGTGCCAGCAGTTCGCGGGGCAGTGGCTACACCTTC. Translated: CASSSRGSGYTF.

The chain employs TRBV3-1 (or the pseudogene TRBV3-2) and TRBJ1-1; D is unresolved. Germline V lookup: CDR1 LGHDT, CDR2 YNNKEL (reference sequence). The CDR3 extends over 14 amino acids. V shed 4 bases and J shed 4 bases, with 13 bases lying between them. This CDR3 is CASSRRGTGTEAFF. The CDR3 DNA is TGTGCCAGCAGCCGTCGGGGTACGGGCACTGAAGCTTTCTTT.

The chain employs TRBV6-5 and TRBJ2-5; D unclear. The length of the CDR3 is 14 residues. V shed 4 bases and J shed 5 bases, with 14 bases lying between them. Germline-derived CDR1 and CDR2 are MNHEY and SVGAGI. CDR3 protein: CASSFRAPQETQYF. The CDR3 DNA follows: TGTGCCAGCAGTTTCCGGGCCCCCCAGGAGACCCAGTACTTC.

This clone was detected only once. The chain couples TRBV19 to TRBJ2-3; TRBD1 is a possible D gene (5 bases). Germline CDR1 is LNHDA and CDR2 is SQIVND (reference sequence). V lost 2 bases and J 1 base, leaving 13 bases between the germline ends. The CDR3 runs 16 residues. CDR3 region: CASSIFQGIGTDTQYF. The CDR3 DNA sequence: TGTGCCAGTAGTATATTTCAGGGTATCGGCACAGATACGCAGTATTTT. The full variable domain, in which reference TRBV19 and TRBJ2-3 provide the parts outside the CDR3, is DGGITQSPKYLFRKEGQNVTLSCEQNLNHDAMYWYRQDPGQGLRLIYYSQIVNDFQKGDIAEGYSVSREKKESFPLTVTSAQKNPTAFYLCASSIFQGIGTDTQYFGPGTRLTVL.

The V call is TRBV5-1, the J call TRBJ2-1; either TRBD1 or TRBD2 may fit D (7 bases each). CDR3 length: 16 amino acids. The V and J ends lost 4 bases and 3 bases respectively, with 17 bases between them. CDR1 and CDR2 (germline): SGHRS, YFSETQ. CDR3 nucleotide sequence: TGCGCCAGCAGCACAGGGGTCGGCGGGGGCTACAATGAGCAGTTCTTC. It translates to CASSTGVGGGYNEQFF.

This clone came up once. The genes are TRBV12-3 or TRBV12-4 and TRBJ1-5; D is unclear. This CDR3 region has 13 residues. Trimming took 5 bases from V and 4 from J, leaving 9 bases between them. DNA for the CDR3: TGTGCCAGCAGTCCCGTGAGGAATCAGCCCCAGCATTTT. Protein sequence: CASSPVRNQPQHF.

The chain has TRBV19 and TRBJ2-1; D remains unclear. The CDR3 has 14 residues. V gave up 0 bases and J gave up 6 bases, with 9 bases separating them. Germline V CDR1 and CDR2: LNHDA, SQIVND (reference sequence). CDR3 protein: CASSIDPWGNEQFF. DNA for the CDR3: TGTGCCAGTAGTATAGATCCCTGGGGCAATGAGCAGTTCTTC.

V and J are TRBV9 and TRBJ1-6, with D unclear. The V end was cut by 4 bases, the J end by 0 bases, with 8 bases between. Germline CDR1 is SGDLS and CDR2 is YYNGEE. This CDR3 is 15 amino acids long. The CDR3 sequence is CASSTTSSYNSPLHF. The DNA for the CDR3 is TGTGCCAGCAGCACCACGAGCTCCTATAATTCACCCCTCCACTTT.

The V call is TRBV11-2, the J call TRBJ2-7, with D maybe TRBD1 (5 bases). This CDR3 has 14 amino acids. Germline V gene lookup returns CDR1 SGHAT and CDR2 FQNNGV. V lost 3 bases, J lost 3 bases, and 12 bases lay in between. The CDR3 DNA is TGTGCCAGCAGCTTGACAGCGAGCCGCTACGAGCAGTACTTC. It yields the protein CASSLTASRYEQYF. The full variable domain, its missing parts supplied by reference TRBV11-2 and TRBJ2-7, is EAGVAQSPRYKIIEKRQSVAFWCNPISGHATLYWYQQILGQGPKLLIQFQNNGVVDDSQLPKDRFSAERLKGVDSTLKIQPAKLEDSAVYLCASSLTASRYEQYFGPGTRLTVT.

The chain carries TRBV27 and TRBJ1-2; D might be TRBD1 (5 bases). CDR1 is MNHEY, CDR2 SMNVEV, per germline (reference sequence). The CDR3 is 14 amino acids. Between the trimmed V and J ends, which lost 8 bases and 4 bases, there was a span of 17 bases. The CDR3 spells CASVGGGGGYGYTF. CDR3 nucleotides: TGTGCCAGCGTCGGTGGGGGTGGGGGCTATGGCTACACCTTC.

This rearrangement joins TRBV2 to TRBJ1-4; no clear D. Trimming pared 4 bases from V and 8 bases from J, leaving 11 bases between. In germline, CDR1 is SNHLY, CDR2 FYNNEI. CDR3 length: 13 residues. The CDR3 sequence is CASSGDSQEKLFF. Written as DNA, the CDR3 is TGTGCCAGCAGTGGGGATTCTCAAGAAAAACTGTTTTTT.

The J gene is TRBJ1-2, the V gene TRBV5-1; the D is unclear. Per germline, CDR1 SGHRS and CDR2 YFSETQ. Trimming cost V 4 bases and J 5 bases, with 12 bases left between them. CDR3 length: 13 amino acids. The CDR3 coding sequence is TGCGCCAGCAGCAGCGGGATCCGATATGGCTACACCTTC. It specifies CASSSGIRYGYTF.

V gene TRBV30 combines with J gene TRBJ1-2; TRBD1 might be the D (5 bases). Germline V gives CDR1 GTSNPN, CDR2 SVGIG (reference sequence). The CDR3 spans 20 residues. The V gene lost 4 bases and the J gene lost 7 bases, with 37 bases spanning the gap. The CDR3 spells CAWIRRGPSKTGDLARGYTF. The DNA of the CDR3 is TGTGCCTGGATAAGGAGGGGTCCATCAAAGACGGGAGACTTGGCTCGTGGCTACACCTTC.

The chain employs TRBV2 and TRBJ1-5; maybe TRBD1 (5 bases). Trimming took 8 bases from V and 4 from J, leaving 12 bases between them. Germline-derived CDR1 and CDR2 are SNHLY and FYNNEI. The CDR3 has 13 residues. CDR3 sequence (DNA): TGTGCCAGCCGATCTGAGGGGAATCAGCCCCAGCATTTT. Residues: CASRSEGNQPQHF.

This chain joins TRBV3-1 (or the pseudogene TRBV3-2) and TRBJ1-3, with D perhaps TRBD1 (6 bases). Germline loops: CDR1 LGHDT, CDR2 YNNKEL (reference sequence). The length of the CDR3 is 16 residues. Trimming pared 4 bases from V and 1 base from J, leaving 14 bases between. For the CDR3, the DNA is TGTGCCAGCAGCCCCCCCGGGGGCGTATCTGGAAACACCATATATTTT. It translates to CASSPPGGVSGNTIYF.

The gene calls are TRBV4-3 and TRBJ2-1, with D perhaps TRBD2 (5 bases). Germline loops: CDR1 LGHNA, CDR2 YSLEER. The CDR3 is made up of 15 amino acids. With 0 bases removed from V and 2 bases from J, the gap between germline ends came to 8 bases. The CDR3 spells CASSQEILAYNEQFF. CDR3 DNA: TGCGCCAGCAGCCAAGAAATACTAGCCTACAATGAGCAGTTCTTC.

V usage is TRBV27 and J usage is TRBJ2-1; the match to TRBD2 covers 12 bases. Germline V CDR1 and CDR2: MNHEY, SMNVEV (reference sequence). The CDR3 consists of 18 residues. The trim removed 5 bases at V and 4 bases at J, leaving 12 bases unmatched. CDR3 loop: CASSLLTSGGTIYNEQFF. The CDR3 nucleotides are TGTGCCAGCAGTCTTCTGACTAGCGGGGGAACTATATACAATGAGCAGTTCTTC.

This clone showed up just once. The chain's CDR3 is CASSLETLGYQETQYF. The DNA of the CDR3 is TGTGCCAGCTCACTGGAGACCCTGGGGTACCAAGAGACCCAGTACTTC. V is TRBV18 and J is TRBJ2-5, with no clear D. The ends were cut back, 4 bases at V and 0 bases at J, with 15 bases in the middle. Germline CDR1 and CDR2: KGHSH and LQKENI. This CDR3 comprises 16 residues.

The rearrangement joins TRBV5-1 to TRBJ2-7; 7 bases align to TRBD2. CDR3 size: 15 residues. Per germline, CDR1 SGHRS and CDR2 YFSETQ. The V gene end was trimmed by 4 bases and the J gene end by 2 bases; junction bases not matched to a gene: 9. CDR3 in DNA: TGCGCCAGCAGCCTAACTAGCGCGTTCACCTACGAGCAGTACTTC. Its translation is CASSLTSAFTYEQYF.

The chain employs TRBV6-5 and TRBJ2-3, with D perhaps TRBD2 (6 bases). In germline, CDR1 is MNHEY, CDR2 SVGAGI. This CDR3 spans 14 amino acids. V was clipped by 6 bases and J by 4 bases, with 14 bases between them. CDR3 sequence reads: CASRLAADADTQYF. DNA of the CDR3: TGTGCCAGCAGACTAGCCGCCGACGCAGATACGCAGTATTTT.